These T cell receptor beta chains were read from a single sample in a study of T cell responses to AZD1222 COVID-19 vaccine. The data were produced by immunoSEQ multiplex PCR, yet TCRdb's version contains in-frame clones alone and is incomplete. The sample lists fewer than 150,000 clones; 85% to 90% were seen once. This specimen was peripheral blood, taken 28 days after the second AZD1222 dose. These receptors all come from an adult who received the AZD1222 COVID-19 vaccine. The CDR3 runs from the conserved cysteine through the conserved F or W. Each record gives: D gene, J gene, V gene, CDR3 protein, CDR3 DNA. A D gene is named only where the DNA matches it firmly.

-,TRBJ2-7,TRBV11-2,CASSRDTPRDYEQYF,TGTGCCAGCAGCCGGGACACCCCAAGGGATTACGAGCAGTACTTC
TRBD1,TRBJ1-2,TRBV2,CASSGTGGAYGYTF,TGTGCCAGCAGTGGGACAGGGGGAGCCTATGGCTACACCTTC
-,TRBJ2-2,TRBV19,CASSTTTTANTGELFF,TGTGCCAGTAGTACCACGACCACGGCGAACACCGGGGAGCTGTTTTTT
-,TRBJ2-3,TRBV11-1,CASSLQGQPGDTQYF,TGTGCCAGCAGCTTACAAGGGCAGCCTGGGGATACGCAGTATTTT
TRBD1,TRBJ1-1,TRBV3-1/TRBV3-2,CASSQGTGPTEAFF,TGTGCCAGCAGCCAGGGGACAGGCCCCACTGAAGCTTTCTTT
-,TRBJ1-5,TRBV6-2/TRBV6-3,CASSYPASNQPQHF,TGTGCCAGCAGTTACCCTGCGTCCAATCAGCCCCAGCATTTT
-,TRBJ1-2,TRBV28,CASSSSPNAHQDGGYTF,TGTGCCAGCAGTTCGTCCCCCAACGCCCATCAGGACGGTGGCTACACCTTC
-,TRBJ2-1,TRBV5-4,CASSLATNRYNEQFF,TGTGCCAGCAGCTTGGCGACTAACCGCTACAATGAGCAGTTCTTC
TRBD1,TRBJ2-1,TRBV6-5,CASSYLQGASDNEQFF,TGTGCCAGCAGTTACTTACAGGGGGCGTCGGACAATGAGCAGTTCTTC
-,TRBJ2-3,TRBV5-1,CASMNPRGTDTQYF,TGCGCCAGCATGAATCCCCGGGGCACAGATACGCAGTATTTT
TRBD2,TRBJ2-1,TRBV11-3,CASSLAGGANEQFF,TGTGCCAGCAGCTTAGCGGGGGGGGCCAATGAGCAGTTCTTC
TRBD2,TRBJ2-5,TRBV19,CASSIDLGLASGTQYF,TGTGCCAGTAGTATAGACCTGGGACTAGCCTCAGGGACCCAGTACTTC
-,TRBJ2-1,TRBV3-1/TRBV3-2,CASSAREYNEQFF,TGTGCCAGCAGCGCCCGGGAGTACAATGAGCAGTTCTTC
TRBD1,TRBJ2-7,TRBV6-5,CASHIGTGSAYEQYF,TGTGCCAGCCACATCGGGACAGGGAGCGCCTACGAGCAGTACTTC
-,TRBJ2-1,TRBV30,CAWTKIGRGDNEQFF,TGTGCCTGGACTAAAATTGGGAGAGGGGACAATGAGCAGTTCTTC